The sequence of this T cell receptor (beta chain) was determined in a study of blood T cell repertoires in COVID-19. As to this clone: This sample includes further DNA sequences coding for the same CDR3.

Source study methods: Reference gene primer amplification gave estimated nucleated cell counts. Assay used: immunoSEQ multiplex PCR; TCRdb lists only in-frame clones, some missing. From that table come the V and J calls and clone size; the DNA was used to work out D and trimming. The sample consists of 200,000 or so clones, 65% to 90% of them appearing once. There are 12 residues in the CDR3. V shed 3 bases and J shed 5 bases, with 7 bases lying between them. The germline V gene encodes CDR1 KGHSH and CDR2 LQKENI. The gene calls are TRBV18 and TRBJ2-5; D ambiguous. The specimen was peripheral blood. The sequence came from a human donor in a cohort sampled during active COVID-19. Here the CDR3 reads CASSPSQETQYF. The DNA for the CDR3 is TGTGCCAGCTCACCCTCGCAGGAGACCCAGTACTTC. Complete variable domain (other parts from reference TRBV18 and TRBJ2-5): NAGVMQNPRHLVRRRGQEARLRCSPMKGHSHVYWYRQLPEEGLKFMVYLQKENIIDESGMPKERFSAEFPKEGPSILRIQQVVRGDSAAYFCASSPSQETQYFGPGTRLLVL.